Sequencing of this T cell receptor beta chain was carried out in a study of T cell responses to AZD1222 COVID-19 vaccine. The repertoire was sequenced with immunoSEQ multiplex PCR; TCRdb's copy has only in-frame clones and lacks some. The data contain about 120,000 clones, approximately 85% of them singletons. The CDR3 totals 14 residues. CDR1 and CDR2 from the germline V gene are SGHRS and YFSETQ. The V gene lost 7 bases and the J gene lost 2 bases, with 13 bases spanning the gap. The J gene is TRBJ2-1, the V gene TRBV5-1; possible D gene TRBD1, 6 bases. This sequence was found in an adult in good health. The starting material was peripheral blood, obtained on day 0 of AZD1222 vaccination. The DNA of the CDR3 is TGCGCCAGCTCCTTGGACAGCGCCTACAATGAGCAGTTCTTC. This sequence encodes CASSLDSAYNEQFF.